This TCR beta chain derives from a study of shared clonotypes between healthy human individuals. Study-wide findings and caveats: The low donor count limited represented genetic and exposure-history diversity.

In the case of this clone: Its antigen is still unknown.

The genomic DNA of each subset was split evenly across several immunoSEQ plates. Sequencing used immunoSEQ multiplex PCR; TCRdb keeps in-frame clones, though not all of them. Of about half a million clones in the sample, approximately 79% were seen once. Nashville, Tennessee was home to all donors, each a Caucasian adult. CDR1 is GTSNPN, CDR2 SVGIG, per germline (reference sequence). CDR3 size: 15 residues. Trimming cost V 3 bases and J 7 bases, with 16 bases left between them. Source material: PBMCs. The chain combines TRBV30 with TRBJ1-6; a weak D match, TRBD1 (6 bases). The clonotype was recovered from a woman aged 40 to 50 in good health. Some clones in this sample may be carry-over from other donors' samples. CDR3 region: CAWREGTFGNSPLHF. Written as DNA, the CDR3 is TGTGCCTGGAGAGAAGGGACATTTGGCAATTCACCCCTCCACTTT.